The text below deals with one T cell receptor (beta chain). There are 15 residues in the CDR3. Germline CDR1 reads LNHDA; CDR2 reads SQIVND (reference sequence). Trimming took off 1 base at V and 0 bases at J, with 8 bases between the two ends. This entry is derived from a study of T cell changes during pregnancy in multiple sclerosis. Generated by immunoSEQ multiplex PCR, the TCRdb table keeps only in-frame clones and is missing some. The sample includes more than 65,000 clones, roughly 90% of them seen just once. Sequenced material: peripheral blood, taken after pregnancy. V usage is TRBV19 and J usage is TRBJ2-3; perhaps TRBD2 as D (6 bases). The source of this sequence is a female donor in good health, enrolled as a control in a pregnancy study. CDR3: CASSIGGGSTDTQYF. CDR3 DNA sequence: TGTGCCAGTAGTATAGGGGGAGGAAGCACAGATACGCAGTATTTT.